The next 27 T cell receptor beta chains were all read from a single sample in a study of cytomegalovirus exposure and HLA in healthy donors. Primers: 60 Vbeta forward and 13 Jbeta reverse. Clones were sequenced by immunoSEQ multiplex PCR, and TCRdb holds only the in-frame ones, with some missing. Found here are 85,000 to 100,000 clones, roughly 63% of them singletons; the top ten hold roughly 6.7%. The sample was PBMCs. The receptors were gathered from a woman aged 25 to 39 in good health and CMV-seronegative.

The chain combines TRBV4-1 with TRBJ1-5; D possibly corresponds to TRBD1 (5 bases). This CDR3 has 16 residues. Looked up from germline, CDR1 is MGHRA and CDR2 is YSYEKL. V was shortened by 0 bases and J by 6 bases, with 15 bases between the two germline ends. The CDR3: CASSQDPGPGGQPQHF. The DNA of the CDR3 is TGCGCCAGCAGCCAAGACCCGGGCCCCGGGGGTCAGCCCCAGCATTTT.

The V call is TRBV5-1, the J call TRBJ2-5, with TRBD1 identical over 7 bases. CDR1 and CDR2 from the germline V gene are SGHRS and YFSETQ. Losses at the gene ends were 2 bases for V and 2 bases for J; bases not matched to a gene: 3. CDR3 length: 14 residues. The chain's CDR3 is CASSLGTAQETQYF. CDR3 sequence (DNA): TGCGCCAGCAGCTTAGGGACAGCTCAAGAGACCCAGTACTTC.

The chain is built from TRBV19 and TRBJ1-5, with D possibly being TRBD1 (6 bases). The CDR3 extends over 18 amino acids. The germline V and J ends were trimmed by 6 bases and 2 bases, with 23 bases remaining between them. Per the germline V gene, CDR1 is LNHDA and CDR2 is SQIVND (reference sequence). The CDR3 here is CASRPDRSRIKGNQPQHF. The DNA of the CDR3 is TGTGCCAGTAGGCCCGACAGGTCAAGGATAAAGGGCAATCAGCCCCAGCATTTT.

The chain carries TRBV4-2 and TRBJ2-7; weak D call: TRBD2 (5 bases). Trimming removed 3 bases from V and 7 bases from J, with 10 bases in between. Germline V lookup: CDR1 LGHNA, CDR2 YNFKEQ. CDR3 length: 12 residues. The DNA of the CDR3 is TGTGCCAGCAGCCACCCCACGGGGGAGCAGTACTTC. Amino acid sequence: CASSHPTGEQYF.

The genes are TRBV6-5 and TRBJ1-2; D gene ambiguous. Germline CDR1 MNHEY, CDR2 SVGAGI. The CDR3 contains 12 residues. V was cut by 6 bases and J by 8 bases, with 13 bases left in between. CDR3 DNA: TGTGCCAGCAGCCCCGCTGGTGGCGGCTACACCTTC. As protein: CASSPAGGGYTF.

The CDR3 coding sequence is TGTGCCAGCAGCGGGACCGGGACTACCCACGAGCAGTACTTC. Its translation is CASSGTGTTHEQYF. The V gene is TRBV7-2, the J gene TRBJ2-7, with 7 nucleotides matching TRBD2. V was clipped by 5 bases and J by 5 bases; unmatched bases: 9. The CDR3 extends over 14 amino acids. CDR1 and CDR2 from the germline V gene are SGHTA and FQGNSA. Looking up the rest from reference TRBV7-2 and TRBJ2-7 gives the full variable domain: GAGVSQSPSNKVTEKGKDVELRCDPISGHTALYWYRQSLGQGLEFLIYFQGNSAPDKSGLPSDRFSAERTGGSVSTLTIQRTQQEDSAVYLCASSGTGTTHEQYFGPGTRLTVT.

The V and J genes are TRBV7-9 and TRBJ2-3, with D hard to call. The CDR3 is made up of 12 amino acids. Germline lookup yields CDR1 SEHNR and CDR2 FQNEAQ (reference sequence). The V and J ends lost 5 bases and 2 bases respectively, with 5 bases between them. The CDR3 spells CASSPNTDTQYF. DNA of the CDR3: TGTGCCAGCAGCCCCAACACAGATACGCAGTATTTT.

This chain uses TRBV5-5 with TRBJ2-3, with D possibly TRBD1 on 6 matching bases. Deletions cut 0 bases from V and 5 bases from J, with 10 bases between. Germline V gives CDR1 SGHKS, CDR2 YYEKEE (reference sequence). This CDR3 has 14 amino acids. The CDR3 coding sequence is TGTGCCAGCAGCTTGGAATGGGGGCAAGATACGCAGTATTTT. Translated, it gives CASSLEWGQDTQYF.

This clone was seen more than once but under ten times. The chain employs TRBV4-2 and TRBJ1-2, with TRBD1 matching 9 bases. This CDR3 is built from 17 residues. Trimming at V came to 0 bases and at J to 4 bases, leaving 9 bases not matched to a gene. CDR1 LGHNA and CDR2 YNFKEQ come from the germline V gene. The CDR3 spells CASSQDARQGVGYGYTF. CDR3 bases: TGTGCCAGCAGCCAAGATGCCCGACAGGGGGTGGGCTATGGCTACACCTTC.

About this clone: One junction end does not reproduce the germline sequence, and a read error may be involved. The rearrangement uses TRBV6-1 and TRBJ2-5; D remains ambiguous. From germline, CDR1 is MNHNS and CDR2 SASEGT. CDR3 length: 8 residues. CDR3 sequence reads: CASSVRNF. CDR3 sequence (DNA): TGTGCCAGCAGTGTGAGGAACTTC.

The CDR3 region has the DNA TGTGCCAGCAGCTTAGATCTCGGCAGGGTTAATTCACCCCTCCACTTT. Its translation: CASSLDLGRVNSPLHF. This chain joins TRBV11-2 and TRBJ1-6; TRBD1 might be the D (5 bases). CDR3 length: 16 residues. Deletions cut 0 bases from V and 6 bases from J, with 12 bases between. Germline V CDR1 and CDR2: SGHAT, FQNNGV.

The rearrangement joins TRBV7-6 to TRBJ2-2, with D perhaps TRBD2 (6 bases). Trimming cost V 5 bases and J 1 base, with 23 bases left between them. The CDR3 runs to 19 residues. Germline assignment: CDR1 SGHVS and CDR2 FNYEAQ. This CDR3 reads CASSQIAELVRGNTGELFF. DNA for the CDR3: TGTGCCAGCAGCCAGATAGCGGAGCTCGTGAGGGGGAACACCGGGGAGCTGTTTTTT.

The V call is TRBV10-1, the J call TRBJ2-3, with TRBD1 matching 8 bases. The CDR3 spans 15 residues. With 5 bases clipped from V and 4 bases from J, the junction kept 8 bases outside the gene matches. The germline V gene encodes CDR1 WNHNN and CDR2 SYGVQD (reference sequence). CDR3 DNA sequence: TGCGCCAGCAGTTTTTGGGACAGGAGCGCAGATACGCAGTATTTT. It translates to CASSFWDRSADTQYF.

V is TRBV6-1 and J is TRBJ2-3; D is perhaps TRBD2 (6 bases). This CDR3 has 16 amino acids. Germline values: CDR1 MNHNS, CDR2 SASEGT. V dropped 1 base and J dropped 1 base, with 12 bases sitting between them. The CDR3 DNA follows: TGTGCCAGCAGTGAAGGGAGGGGATGGGGCACAGATACGCAGTATTTT. This codes for CASSEGRGWGTDTQYF.

This chain joins TRBV23-1 and TRBJ2-3; weak D call: TRBD2 (5 bases). TRBV23-1 is assigned to the ORF class and has an uncertain function. Trimming took 0 bases from V and 8 from J, leaving 27 bases between them. This CDR3 contains 19 residues. The CDR3 reads CASSQSARVITAPSGTQYF. For the CDR3, the DNA is TGCGCCAGCAGTCAATCGGCGCGGGTGATCACAGCCCCGTCCGGTACGCAGTATTTT.

The J gene is TRBJ2-2, the V gene TRBV6-4; 10 nucleotides line up with TRBD1. CDR1 MRHNA and CDR2 SNTAGT come from the germline V gene. V dropped 5 bases and J dropped 3; count of bases not matched to a gene: 3. The CDR3 loop spans 15 amino acids. The CDR3 sequence: CASSPTGGHTGELFF. The CDR3 region has the DNA TGTGCCAGCAGTCCGACAGGGGGCCACACCGGGGAGCTGTTTTTT.

This chain links TRBV15 with TRBJ2-7; TRBD2 agrees at 8 bases. Germline V gene data show CDR1 as LNHNV and CDR2 as YYDKDF (reference sequence). V shed 0 bases and J 0 bases; nucleotides not matched to a gene: 7. This CDR3 is built from 17 residues. CDR3 in amino acids: CATSREVHGGASYEQYF. CDR3 nucleotides: TGTGCCACCAGCAGAGAAGTCCACGGGGGGGCCTCCTACGAGCAGTACTTC.

Here the CDR3 DNA reads TGTGCCAGCAGGTCCGGGATAAACACTGAAGCTTTCTTT. Amino acid sequence: CASRSGINTEAFF. The chain couples TRBV11-2 to TRBJ1-1, with D hard to call. CDR3 size: 13 residues. Germline V gene data show CDR1 as SGHAT and CDR2 as FQNNGV. V lost 6 bases and J 2 bases, leaving 10 bases between the germline ends.

The chain links TRBV4-2 to TRBJ2-1; D gene unclear. The V end lost 2 bases, the J end lost 6 bases, and 8 bases lay between the germline ends. This CDR3 contains 13 residues. Germline loops: CDR1 LGHNA, CDR2 YNFKEQ. The CDR3 DNA reads as TGTGCCAGCAGCCAAAGCCCCTTCAATGAGCAGTTCTTC. Amino acids: CASSQSPFNEQFF.

The gene calls are TRBV27 and TRBJ2-1; perhaps TRBD2 as D (5 bases). This CDR3 comprises 13 residues. V gave up 0 bases and J gave up 5 bases, with 5 bases separating them. Germline V gene data show CDR1 as MNHEY and CDR2 as SMNVEV (reference sequence). CDR3 nucleotide sequence: TGTGCCAGCAGTTTATCAGCGGACAATGAGCAGTTCTTC. Its protein is CASSLSADNEQFF.

This sequence joins TRBV7-9 and TRBJ2-5; D gene ambiguous. This CDR3 comprises 12 residues. Deletions cut 5 bases from V and 5 bases from J, with 9 bases between. Germline lookup yields CDR1 SEHNR and CDR2 FQNEAQ (reference sequence). CDR3 loop: CASSPSSETQYF. CDR3 nucleotides: TGTGCCAGCAGCCCTAGTTCGGAGACCCAGTACTTC.

This clone has just one count. The rearrangement links TRBV2 to TRBJ2-1; D gene unclear. V lost 4 bases to trimming and J lost 8 bases, with 6 bases between them. This CDR3 region has 11 residues. Germline CDR1 reads SNHLY; CDR2 reads FYNNEI. CDR3 sequence reads: CASSVEYEQFF. For the CDR3, the DNA is TGTGCCAGCAGTGTAGAGTATGAGCAGTTCTTC.

This clone was detected once. This chain links TRBV10-1 with TRBJ2-5, with TRBD1 identical over 10 bases. The DNA matches TRBJ2-7 better at its end, which makes the J call doubtful. The CDR3 is 16 amino acids. Germline V gives CDR1 WNHNN, CDR2 SYGVQD (reference sequence). The CDR3 is CASSAGTGESGYEQYF. CDR3 nucleotide sequence: TGCGCCAGCAGTGCCGGGACAGGGGAATCAGGCTACGAGCAGTACTTC.

This clone has more than one count but fewer than ten. The rearrangement links TRBV5-6 to TRBJ1-1, with 8 bases identical to TRBD1. V gave up 5 bases and J gave up 4 bases; unmatched junction bases: 7. The CDR3 sequence is 14 residues long. Germline lookup yields CDR1 SGHDT and CDR2 YYEEEE. In DNA form, the CDR3 reads TGTGCCAGCAGTAAAACAGGGGGGGTCACTGAAGCTTTCTTT. Translation gives CASSKTGGVTEAFF.

The chain recombines TRBV6-5 with TRBJ1-1; D unclear. Trimming removed 7 bases at V and 0 bases at J, with 9 bases between. CDR3 size: 13 residues. CDR1 MNHEY and CDR2 SVGAGI come from the germline V gene. In DNA form, the CDR3 reads TGTGCCAGCAAACGCAGTATGAACACTGAAGCTTTCTTT. Amino acid sequence: CASKRSMNTEAFF.

The V gene is TRBV2, the J gene TRBJ2-5, with D unclear. Trimming removed 4 bases at V and 4 bases at J, with 10 bases between. The CDR3 has 13 amino acids. Germline CDR1 SNHLY, CDR2 FYNNEI. CDR3 DNA sequence: TGTGCCAGCAGTGTCGTGGCTGCAGAGACCCAGTACTTC. It yields the protein CASSVVAAETQYF. Together with reference TRBV2 and TRBJ2-5, the CDR3 gives the full variable domain: EPEVTQTPSHQVTQMGQEVILRCVPISNHLYFYWYRQILGQKVEFLVSFYNNEISEKSEIFDDQFSVERPDGSNFTLKIRSTKLEDSAMYFCASSVVAAETQYFGPGTRLLVL.

CDR3 nucleotides: TGTGCCAGTAGTAGTGGACAGGGCGCCTACGAGCAGTACTTC. It yields the protein CASSSGQGAYEQYF. The chain is built from TRBV19 and TRBJ2-7; TRBD1 agrees at 8 bases. The V gene end was trimmed by 4 bases and the J gene end by 2 bases; junction bases not matched to a gene: 4. Germline V gene data show CDR1 as LNHDA and CDR2 as SQIVND (reference sequence). The CDR3 covers 14 residues.